This T cell receptor beta chain comes out of a study of naive and memory T cell subsets. The CDR3 runs 17 residues. Germline-derived CDR1 and CDR2 are LGHDT and YNNKEL (reference sequence). The junction had 5 bases not matched to a gene; V was cut back by 0 bases and J by 3 bases. This clonotype was seen at least ten times. Adult healthy volunteers gave 2.5 ml peripheral blood for whole-blood RNA. Blood and skin TCR RNA was reverse transcribed with alpha and beta constant primers. Ligated cDNA underwent four rounds of PCR with nested alpha and beta constant region primers and SP2. TCRdb re-called the 5' RACE reads through MiXCR, storing one row per CDR3 protein. Here the sample spans tens of thousands of distinct CDR3 sequences, 3.5% to 5% being singletons.

The chain joins TRBV3-1 to TRBJ2-1; 10 nucleotides agree with TRBD2. The TCR was taken from a male donor in good health. CDR3 protein: CASSQDLLAGGYNEQFF. CDR3 nucleotides: TGTGCCAGCAGCCAAGATCTCTTAGCGGGGGGCTACAATGAGCAGTTCTTC.